One sample yielded the 17 T cell receptor beta chains listed below, sequenced in a study of blood T cell repertoires in COVID-19. Method: immunoSEQ multiplex PCR; TCRdb's copy keeps in-frame clones and lacks some. Of approximately 300,000 clones in the sample, 75% to 90% are singletons; the top ten hold approximately 4.3%. The source material was peripheral blood. Receptors were obtained from a man aged 40-49 years with acute or convalescent COVID-19.

This chain joins TRBV4-1 and TRBJ2-5, with TRBD1 matching 7 bases. Germline loops: CDR1 MGHRA, CDR2 YSYEKL. This CDR3 is built from 16 residues. With 4 bases clipped from V and 2 bases from J, the junction kept 10 bases outside the gene matches. The CDR3 spells CASSRTLGTVQETQYF. Written as DNA, the CDR3 is TGCGCCAGCAGCCGGACACTAGGGACAGTTCAAGAGACCCAGTACTTC.

V gene TRBV19 combines with J gene TRBJ2-7; 8 positions match TRBD1. Per the germline V gene, CDR1 is LNHDA and CDR2 is SQIVND (reference sequence). V lost 3 bases, J lost 6 bases, and 10 bases stayed unmatched. The CDR3 runs 15 residues. The CDR3 nucleotides are TGTGCCAGTAGTATCGGACAGGGATGGAAACGCGAGCAGTACTTC. This gives the protein CASSIGQGWKREQYF.

V gene TRBV28 combines with J gene TRBJ1-5; D possibly corresponds to TRBD1 (5 bases). The CDR3 contains 12 residues. V gave up 10 bases and J gave up 7 bases, with 14 bases separating them. Germline CDR1 reads MDHEN; CDR2 reads SYDVKM. CDR3 nucleotide sequence: TGTGCCACCGGGAGACGGGACCAGCCCCAGCATTTT. Its protein is CATGRRDQPQHF.

This clone has more than one count but fewer than ten. The V and J genes are TRBV7-3 and TRBJ1-2; D is uncertain. Trimming cost V 3 bases and J 8 bases, with 13 bases left between them. CDR3 size: 13 residues. Per germline, CDR1 SGHTA and CDR2 FQGTGA. In DNA form, the CDR3 reads TGTGCCAGCAGCTTGGGCGAGGGAATGGGCTACACCTTC. Its translation is CASSLGEGMGYTF. The variable domain in full, completed from reference TRBV7-3 and TRBJ1-2, reads GAGVSQTPSNKVTEKGKYVELRCDPISGHTALYWYRQSLGQGPEFLIYFQGTGAADDSGLPNDRFFAVRPEGSVSTLKIQRTERGDSAVYLCASSLGEGMGYTFGSGTRLTVV.

This clone is a singleton in its sample. The chain joins TRBV7-2 to TRBJ2-7; tentative D call: TRBD1 (6 bases). Looked up from germline, CDR1 is SGHTA and CDR2 is FQGNSA. CDR3 length: 14 amino acids. With 1 base removed from V and 3 bases from J, the gap between germline ends came to 10 bases. CDR3 nucleotide sequence: TGTGCCAGCAGCTTAGAGGCAGGGGACTACGAGCAGTACTTC. This translates into CASSLEAGDYEQYF.

The chain has TRBV3-1 (or the pseudogene TRBV3-2) and TRBJ2-3, with a tentative D call TRBD1 (8 bases). The V gene lost 4 bases and the J gene lost 0 bases, with 14 bases spanning the gap. CDR3 size: 16 residues. The germline CDR1 and CDR2 sequences are LGHDT and YNNKEL (reference sequence). The CDR3, as DNA: TGTGCCAGCAGCCCCACAGGGGGGGCAAGCACAGATACGCAGTATTTT. Protein product: CASSPTGGASTDTQYF.

This chain links TRBV6-5 with TRBJ1-2; TRBD1 matches 10 bases. V was pared by 1 base and J by 7 bases, with 6 bases of the junction left unmatched. The germline V gene has CDR1 MNHEY and CDR2 SVGAGI. The CDR3 is 15 amino acids. The CDR3 DNA follows: TGTGCCAGCAGTTACTTGACAGGGGGCGGAGGTGGCTACACCTTC. Encoded protein: CASSYLTGGGGGYTF.

The chain is built from TRBV29-1 and TRBJ1-1, with 8 bases identical to TRBD1. CDR3 size: 13 residues. CDR1 is SQVTM, CDR2 ANQGSEA, per germline. V trimming: 6 bases; J trimming: 1 base; junction bases outside the gene matches: 4. The CDR3 DNA sequence: TGCAGCGTCCGGACAGGGACGAACACTGAAGCTTTCTTT. Encoded protein: CSVRTGTNTEAFF.

The genes are TRBV2 and TRBJ2-1; the match to TRBD1 covers 9 bases. The CDR3 length is 18 residues. Unmatched junction bases numbered 12, after V lost 4 bases and J lost 2 bases. CDR1 is SNHLY and CDR2 is FYNNEI in the germline V gene. The CDR3 region has the DNA TGTGCCAGCAGTGCTAAGGGACAGGGTCGGGGAGCCTACAATGAGCAGTTCTTC. This translates into CASSAKGQGRGAYNEQFF.

This rearrangement joins TRBV30 to TRBJ1-2; the match to TRBD1 covers 7 bases. The CDR3 length is 15 residues. J gave up 6 bases and V 7 bases, and 17 bases lay outside the gene matches. Germline V gene lookup returns CDR1 GTSNPN and CDR2 SVGIG (reference sequence). The CDR3 sequence is CASGNFLQGSHGYTF. The CDR3, as DNA: TGTGCCTCTGGAAACTTCTTACAGGGGAGCCATGGCTACACCTTC.

This chain connects TRBV5-1 to TRBJ1-6, with TRBD1 identical over 10 bases. Trimming at V came to 4 bases and at J to 11 bases, leaving 6 bases not matched to a gene. This CDR3 has 14 residues. Germline values: CDR1 SGHRS, CDR2 YFSETQ. CDR3 DNA: TGCGCCAGCAGCGGGACAGGGGCCGGTGCACCCCTCCACTTT. It codes for CASSGTGAGAPLHF.

V and J are TRBV28 and TRBJ1-1, with a tentative D call TRBD1 (5 bases). The germline CDR1 and CDR2 sequences are MDHEN and SYDVKM. The germline V and J ends were trimmed by 5 bases and 0 bases, with 10 bases remaining between them. The CDR3 is 14 residues long. The CDR3 DNA is TGTGCCAGCAGTAGGACATTCCTGAACACTGAAGCTTTCTTT. Amino acid sequence: CASSRTFLNTEAFF.

This clone has only one observation. The gene calls are TRBV5-1 and TRBJ1-1; D may be TRBD1 (6 bases). The CDR3 has 14 amino acids. Trimming removed 4 bases at V and 6 bases at J, with 16 bases between. Germline CDR1 is SGHRS and CDR2 is YFSETQ. DNA for the CDR3: TGCGCCAGCAGCGGGGGGCCGGGGGGCGCTGAAGCTTTCTTT. This gives the protein CASSGGPGGAEAFF.

The gene calls are TRBV24-1 and TRBJ1-5; D unclear. This CDR3 comprises 11 residues. The V gene's germline CDR1 is KGHDR and CDR2 SFDVKD. V was cut by 9 bases and J by 7 bases, with 9 bases left in between. CDR3 coding DNA: TGTGCCACCGACACCTTGCAGCCCCAGCATTTT. This gives the protein CATDTLQPQHF.

V is TRBV7-8 and J is TRBJ2-4; 7 bases align to TRBD1. After removal of 4 bases from V and 10 bases from J, the junction contained 16 bases not matched to a gene. The CDR3 is made up of 16 amino acids. CDR1 and CDR2 (germline): SGHVS, FQNEAQ. In DNA, the CDR3 is TGTGCCAGCAGCTCATCCGACTCCGGGACAGAAATAATTCAGTACTTC. Its protein product is CASSSSDSGTEIIQYF. The entire variable domain, with the rest obtained from reference TRBV7-8 and TRBJ2-4, is as follows: GAGVSQSPRYKVAKRGQDVALRCDPISGHVSLFWYQQALGQGPEFLTYFQNEAQLDKSGLPSDRFFAERPEGSVSTLKIQRTQQEDSAVYLCASSSSDSGTEIIQYFGAGTRLSVL.

The genes are TRBV10-2 and TRBJ2-1; perhaps TRBD2 as D (6 bases). V was trimmed by 1 base and J by 7 bases, leaving 11 bases between them. The CDR3 totals 14 residues. Per germline, CDR1 WSHSY and CDR2 SAAADI. The DNA for the CDR3 is TGCGCCAGCAGTGAGTTGGGACTCGCGAATGAGCAGTTCTTC. Translating it yields CASSELGLANEQFF.

The CDR3 sequence is CASRGGGRVYEQYF. CDR3 coding DNA: TGTGCCAGCAGGGGAGGGGGACGGGTCTACGAGCAGTACTTC. This chain links TRBV28 with TRBJ2-7; weak D call: TRBD2 (7 bases). This CDR3 spans 14 amino acids. CDR1 is MDHEN and CDR2 is SYDVKM in the germline V gene. Trimming left V 6 bases short and J 3 bases short, with 15 bases between.